This T cell receptor beta chain derives from a study of OX40 agonist ivuxolimab in advanced cancers. Data came from immunoSEQ multiplex PCR; TCRdb stores just in-frame clones and leaves some out. The repertoire includes around 53,000 clones, around four fifths of them detected once, and about 2.7% sits in the top ten. CDR1 is SGHNT, CDR2 YYREEE, per germline (reference sequence). This CDR3 is built from 18 residues. V lost 4 bases and J lost 0, with 23 bases in between. This clone was observed a handful of times. Sequenced material: CD4+ or CD8+ T cells sorted from blood, taken in a trial of the OX40 agonist ivuxolimab. This rearrangement joins TRBV5-4 to TRBJ2-7, with D possibly being TRBD2 (5 bases). This clonotype originated in an adult with an advanced solid tumor such as melanoma, head and neck, liver or kidney cancer. The CDR3 protein is CASSREGFVGSSSYEQYF. CDR3 bases: TGTGCCAGCAGCCGCGAGGGATTCGTCGGGTCTAGCTCCTACGAGCAGTACTTC. Looking up the rest from reference TRBV5-4 and TRBJ2-7 gives the full variable domain: ETGVTQSPTHLIKTRGQQVTLRCSSQSGHNTVSWYQQALGQGPQFIFQYYREEENGRGNFPPRFSGLQFPNYSSELNVNALELDDSALYLCASSREGFVGSSSYEQYFGPGTRLTVT.